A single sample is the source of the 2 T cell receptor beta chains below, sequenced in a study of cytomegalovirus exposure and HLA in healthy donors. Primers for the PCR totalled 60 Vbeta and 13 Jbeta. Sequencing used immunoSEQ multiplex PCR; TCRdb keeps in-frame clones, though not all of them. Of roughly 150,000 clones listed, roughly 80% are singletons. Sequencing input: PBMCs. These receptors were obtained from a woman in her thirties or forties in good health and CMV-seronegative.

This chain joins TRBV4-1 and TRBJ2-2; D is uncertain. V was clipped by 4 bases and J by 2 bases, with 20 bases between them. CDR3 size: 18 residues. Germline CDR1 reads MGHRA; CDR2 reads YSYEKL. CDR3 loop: CASSPLPPTEFNTGELFF. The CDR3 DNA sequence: TGCGCCAGCAGCCCCTTACCCCCCACGGAGTTTAACACCGGGGAGCTGTTTTTT.

The CDR3 is CASSQDTSGRGDVEQYF. The DNA for the CDR3 is TGCGCCAGCAGCCAAGATACTAGCGGGAGGGGGGATGTCGAGCAGTACTTC. This chain connects TRBV4-1 to TRBJ2-7; 13 nucleotides match TRBD2. The germline V gene encodes CDR1 MGHRA and CDR2 YSYEKL. The CDR3 loop spans 17 amino acids. The V segment lost 0 bases and the J segment 6 bases; nucleotides outside the gene matches: 8.